The next 11 T cell receptor beta chains were all read from a single sample in a study of patients and donors after allogeneic stem cell transplantation. A single record per CDR3 protein comes from TCRdb applying MiXCR to the RT-PCR reads. Among about 960,000 distinct CDR3 sequences listed, 15% to 20% were seen once. Sequencing was carried out using blood, either unsorted or a sorted T cell fraction (not recorded which). These receptors originate from a human donor who was either an allogeneic HSCT recipient or a stem cell or donor lymphocyte infusion donor (not recorded which). It is not recorded whose cells these are; they may come from a transplant donor.

The V gene is TRBV12-3 or TRBV12-4, the J gene TRBJ2-1; 7 nucleotides agree with TRBD1. CDR3 length equals 14 residues. Trimming took 7 bases from V and 0 from J; bases not matched to a gene: 3. The CDR3 reads CASKKGASYNEQFF. The CDR3 DNA sequence: TGTGCCAGCAAAAAGGGGGCCTCCTACAATGAGCAGTTCTTC.

The chain carries TRBV5-1 and TRBJ2-3; TRBD1 aligns across 10 bases. Germline loops: CDR1 SGHRS, CDR2 YFSETQ. The V gene end was trimmed by 0 bases and the J gene end by 3 bases; junction bases not matched to a gene: 4. The CDR3 is made up of 16 amino acids. The CDR3 sequence is CASSLGGTGATDTQYF. The CDR3 coding sequence is TGCGCCAGCAGCTTGGGGGGGACAGGGGCGACAGATACGCAGTATTTT. The full variable domain, with the rest looked up from reference TRBV5-1 and TRBJ2-3, is KAGVTQTPRYLIKTRGQQVTLSCSPISGHRSVSWYQQTPGQGLQFLFEYFSETQRNKGNFPGRFSGRQFSNSRSEMNVSTLELGDSALYLCASSLGGTGATDTQYFGPGTRLTVL.

This chain uses TRBV18 with TRBJ2-3, with TRBD1 matching over 8 bases. The V and J ends lost 5 bases and 4 bases, in that order; junction bases with no gene match: 14. The CDR3 is 17 residues long. Germline V gives CDR1 KGHSH, CDR2 LQKENI. The CDR3 spells CASSTRIGDRLADTQYF. The CDR3 DNA follows: TGTGCCAGCTCAACAAGGATAGGGGACAGGCTGGCAGATACGCAGTATTTT.

The sample holds a few counts of this clonotype. This chain links TRBV6-2 or TRBV6-3 with TRBJ2-2; D is possibly TRBD1 or TRBD2 (6 bases each). This CDR3 comprises 15 residues. Trimming cost V 2 bases and J 4 bases, with 11 bases left between them. Germline CDR1 and CDR2: MNHEY and SVGEGT. As DNA, the CDR3 is TGTGCCAGCAGTTACGGGGGGCCGGGCACCGGGGAGCTGTTTTTT. The encoded protein is CASSYGGPGTGELFF.

This clonotype was detected a few times. The V and J genes are TRBV5-1 and TRBJ2-3, with 10 bases identical to TRBD1. The V segment lost 3 bases and the J segment 5 bases; nucleotides outside the gene matches: 6. CDR1 is SGHRS, CDR2 YFSETQ, per germline. CDR3 length: 15 amino acids. The CDR3 region is CASSWGGTGEDTQYF. DNA for the CDR3: TGCGCCAGCAGCTGGGGGGGGACAGGGGAAGATACGCAGTATTTT.

This chain connects TRBV6-2 or TRBV6-3 to TRBJ2-1, with D uncertain. This CDR3 is built from 15 residues. In germline, CDR1 is MNHEY, CDR2 SVGEGT. V was pared by 5 bases and J by 1 base, with 12 bases between. CDR3 nucleotides: TGTGCCAGCAGTGAGACCGCGTCATCCTACAATGAGCAGTTCTTC. Amino acid sequence: CASSETASSYNEQFF.

This clonotype has a handful of counts. The J gene is TRBJ2-3, the V gene TRBV7-6; D is perhaps TRBD2 (5 bases). Germline-derived CDR1 and CDR2 are SGHVS and FNYEAQ. The length of the CDR3 is 16 residues. V was trimmed by 4 bases and J by 0 bases, leaving 14 bases between them. This CDR3 reads CASSSQGGWSTDTQYF. CDR3 nucleotides: TGTGCCAGCAGCTCCCAAGGCGGGTGGAGCACAGATACGCAGTATTTT.

CDR3 DNA: TGTGCCACCAGTGATTTTTCGGATGAGCAGTTCTTC. Amino acids: CATSDFSDEQFF. The gene calls are TRBV24-1 and TRBJ2-1; D remains unclear. The CDR3 spans 12 residues. V lost 1 base and J lost 8, with 5 bases in between. The germline V gene encodes CDR1 KGHDR and CDR2 SFDVKD.

This chain uses TRBV6-5 with TRBJ2-5; perhaps TRBD2 as D (6 bases). Germline V CDR1 and CDR2: MNHEY, SVGAGI. Trimming took off 2 bases at V and 5 bases at J, with 15 bases between the two ends. CDR3 size: 15 residues. The CDR3 nucleotides are TGTGCCAGCAGTTACGGGACTTTTGGCCCCGAGACCCAGTACTTC. Its translation is CASSYGTFGPETQYF.

This clonotype was observed a few times. The CDR3 is CASSESRGAAKNIQYF. The CDR3 DNA is TGTGCCAGCAGTGAATCGAGGGGGGCGGCCAAAAACATTCAGTACTTC. The chain has TRBV6-1 and TRBJ2-4; D possibly uses TRBD1 or TRBD2 (6 bases each). The ends were cut back, 2 bases at V and 1 base at J, with 12 bases in the middle. Germline V gives CDR1 MNHNS, CDR2 SASEGT. The CDR3 contains 16 residues.

In this sample, this clonotype turned up a few times. The CDR3 sequence is CASSPRSRTTDTQYF. The CDR3 nucleotides read TGTGCCAGCAGCCCTCGGAGTCGCACCACAGATACGCAGTATTTT. The rearrangement links TRBV7-9 to TRBJ2-3; D gene uncertain. This CDR3 spans 15 amino acids. Germline V CDR1 and CDR2: SEHNR, FQNEAQ (reference sequence). Trimming shortened V by 5 bases and J by 2 bases, and 14 bases separated the two germline ends.